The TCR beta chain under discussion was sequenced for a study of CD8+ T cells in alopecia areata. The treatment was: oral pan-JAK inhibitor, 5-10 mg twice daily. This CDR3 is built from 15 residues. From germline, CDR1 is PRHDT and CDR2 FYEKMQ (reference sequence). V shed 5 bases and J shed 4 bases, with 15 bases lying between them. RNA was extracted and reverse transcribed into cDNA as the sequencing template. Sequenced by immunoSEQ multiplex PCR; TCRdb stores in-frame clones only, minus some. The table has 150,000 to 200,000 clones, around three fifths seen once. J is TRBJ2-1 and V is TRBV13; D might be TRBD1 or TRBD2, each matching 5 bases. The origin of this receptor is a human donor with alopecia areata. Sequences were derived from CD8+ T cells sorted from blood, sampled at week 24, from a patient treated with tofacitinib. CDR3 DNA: TGTGCCAGCAGCGAGCGGACAACCAAATACAATGAGCAGTTCTTC. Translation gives CASSERTTKYNEQFF.